A single sample gave rise to the 5 T cell receptor beta chains below, sequenced in a study of blood T cell repertoires in COVID-19. Libraries were prepared by immunoSEQ multiplex PCR; TCRdb keeps only in-frame clonotypes and omits some of them. The sample consists of about 75,000 clones, about four fifths of them appearing once. Material for sequencing was peripheral blood. Receptors were obtained from an elderly woman with active or convalescent COVID-19.

The chain is built from TRBV11-2 and TRBJ1-3; D gene unclear. Trimming stripped 3 bases from V and 4 bases from J, with 10 bases between. This CDR3 has 14 amino acids. The germline CDR1 and CDR2 sequences are SGHAT and FQNNGV. The CDR3 loop is CASSLQVFGNTIYF. CDR3 in DNA: TGTGCCAGCAGCTTGCAGGTCTTCGGAAACACCATATATTTT.

The rearrangement uses TRBV19 and TRBJ1-5, with D possibly matching TRBD1 (6 bases). CDR1 and CDR2 (germline): LNHDA, SQIVND (reference sequence). CDR3 size: 15 residues. The V gene lost 2 bases and the J gene lost 4 bases, with 12 bases spanning the gap. CDR3: CASSISGQKNQPQHF. The CDR3 coding sequence is TGTGCCAGTAGTATAAGCGGACAGAAAAATCAGCCCCAGCATTTT.

This clone was seen only once. The chain carries TRBV4-1 and TRBJ1-4, with D possibly being TRBD1 (5 bases). CDR1 is MGHRA and CDR2 is YSYEKL in the germline V gene. The CDR3 runs 17 residues. V lost 0 bases and J lost 2, with 13 bases in between. CDR3 sequence: CASSQESAGRTNEKLFF. The CDR3 DNA reads as TGCGCCAGCAGCCAAGAATCGGCGGGACGGACTAATGAAAAACTGTTTTTT.

The rearrangement joins TRBV5-6 to TRBJ1-6; D remains ambiguous. The V end was cut by 4 bases, the J end by 2 bases, with 7 bases between. Per germline, CDR1 SGHDT and CDR2 YYEEEE. The CDR3 extends over 14 amino acids. The CDR3 protein is CASSAGTYNSPLHF. For the CDR3, the DNA is TGTGCCAGCAGCGCCGGGACCTATAATTCACCCCTCCACTTT.

The V gene is TRBV18, the J gene TRBJ2-7, with 7 positions matching TRBD2. The CDR3 covers 17 residues. Germline V CDR1 and CDR2: KGHSH, LQKENI. Trimming removed 3 bases from V and 3 bases from J; junction bases left unmatched: 14. The CDR3 protein is CASSPPTSGLAVYEQYF. The CDR3 nucleotides read TGTGCCAGCTCACCTCCGACTTCAGGGCTAGCGGTCTACGAGCAGTACTTC.